Presented here are 30 T cell receptor beta chains from one specimen sequenced in a study of persistence of HIV-infected CD4 T cells. This was the immunoSEQ version 4 assay in survey mode. Using immunoSEQ multiplex PCR, the repertoire was profiled, and TCRdb retains in-frame clones only, with some absent. Counted here are around 32,000 clones, roughly 71% occurring once; the ten biggest clones make up 1.4%. Their cognate antigens are unknown. Cells were stimulated with overlapping HIV-1 Gag 15-mer peptides. Sorting of responding CD4+ T cells relied on upregulated CD40 ligand together with CD69. The sample in question was CD4+ T cells sorted from PBMCs after roughly 17-hour stimulation, obtained from a patient who received antiretroviral therapy. Every receptor here comes from an adult man with HIV who was CMV-seropositive.

This clone was seen once. The rearrangement uses TRBV6-5 and TRBJ1-4; D may be TRBD1 (6 bases). Germline V gene data show CDR1 as MNHEY and CDR2 as SVGAGI. The CDR3 consists of 15 residues. The germline V and J ends were trimmed by 4 bases and 5 bases, with 14 bases remaining between them. CDR3 nucleotide sequence: TGTGCCAGCAGTTTGGTGGGGGGCAGGAATGAAAAACTGTTTTTT. Its protein product is CASSLVGGRNEKLFF.

This clone is a singleton in its sample. The chain joins TRBV4-1 to TRBJ1-2; D is uncertain. Germline CDR1 is MGHRA and CDR2 is YSYEKL. This CDR3 contains 15 residues. Trimming took 3 bases from V and 4 from J, leaving 15 bases between them. CDR3 in amino acids: CASSQLPAAGYGYTF. The DNA of the CDR3 is TGCGCCAGCAGCCAGCTCCCGGCGGCGGGCTATGGCTACACCTTC.

This chain uses TRBV6-5 with TRBJ1-2, with TRBD1 as a possible D gene (6 bases). CDR1 MNHEY and CDR2 SVGAGI come from the germline V gene. CDR3 length: 14 residues. Trimming took 6 bases from V and 6 from J, leaving 17 bases between them. The DNA for the CDR3 is TGTGCCAGCAGGGATGGGGGCCCCAGAGATGGCTACACCTTC. Encoded protein: CASRDGGPRDGYTF.

The J gene is TRBJ1-6, the V gene TRBV6-6; D is perhaps TRBD1 (6 bases). Trimming removed 5 bases at V and 7 bases at J, with 33 bases between. The CDR3 totals 21 residues. CDR1 is MNHNY, CDR2 SVGAGI, per germline (reference sequence). The chain's CDR3 is CASSRNPPQATGRIGNSPLHF. In DNA form, the CDR3 reads TGTGCCAGCAGTCGTAACCCACCTCAAGCGACAGGTCGAATCGGAAATTCACCCCTCCACTTT.

This clone was detected only once. The chain uses TRBV6-6 and TRBJ1-5; TRBD1 matches 8 bases. CDR1 is MNHNY and CDR2 is SVGAGI in the germline V gene (reference sequence). The trim removed 5 bases at V and 1 base at J, leaving 10 bases unmatched. The CDR3 runs 17 residues. Written as DNA, the CDR3 is TGTGCCAGCAGTCCGGACAGGGCAAAGGGGAGCAATCAGCCCCAGCATTTT. This sequence encodes CASSPDRAKGSNQPQHF.

The V call is TRBV24-1, the J call TRBJ1-2; TRBD1 matches 10 bases. The V and J ends lost 4 bases and 4 bases, in that order; junction bases with no gene match: 11. In germline, CDR1 is KGHDR, CDR2 SFDVKD. The CDR3 loop spans 17 amino acids. CDR3 amino acids: CATSEPRTGGFGYGYTF. In DNA form, the CDR3 reads TGTGCCACCAGTGAACCCCGGACAGGGGGGTTTGGCTATGGCTACACCTTC.

V usage is TRBV6-2 or TRBV6-3 and J usage is TRBJ1-6; unclear D gene. V was pared by 4 bases and J by 10 bases, with 14 bases between. From germline, CDR1 is MNHEY and CDR2 SVGEGT. The CDR3 runs to 14 residues. The CDR3 is CASSSLATGSPLHF. The DNA for the CDR3 is TGTGCCAGCAGTTCTTTGGCAACTGGGTCACCCCTCCACTTT.

This clone has a handful of counts. The chain is built from TRBV4-1 and TRBJ1-2; the D gene is possibly TRBD1 (5 bases). V lost 0 bases and J 9 bases, leaving 23 bases between the germline ends. CDR3 length: 17 residues. Germline CDR1 is MGHRA and CDR2 is YSYEKL. The CDR3 region is CASSQDVGGLGGGSYTF. CDR3 nucleotides: TGCGCCAGCAGCCAAGACGTGGGAGGGCTTGGTGGGGGTAGCTACACCTTC.

The chain recombines TRBV7-6 with TRBJ2-6; D is ambiguous. The CDR3 covers 15 residues. Germline V CDR1 and CDR2: SGHVS, FNYEAQ. Trimming removed 2 bases at V and 0 bases at J, with 5 bases between. CDR3 coding DNA: TGTGCCAGCAGCTTAATGGCCTCTGGGGCCAACGTCCTGACTTTC. It encodes CASSLMASGANVLTF.

This clone appeared once. The V gene is TRBV20-1, the J gene TRBJ2-1; 8 bases align to TRBD2. Germline CDR1 and CDR2: DFQATT and SNEGSKA (reference sequence). The junction had 8 bases not matched to a gene; V was cut back by 3 bases and J by 1 base. The CDR3 length is 16 residues. The CDR3 coding sequence is TGCAGTGCTAGTTTACTAGCGGAGGGTTCCTACAATGAGCAGTTCTTC. It codes for CSASLLAEGSYNEQFF.

The chain couples TRBV4-2 to TRBJ2-3, with D perhaps being TRBD1 or TRBD2 (6 bases each). V was shortened by 0 bases and J by 6 bases, with 16 bases between the two germline ends. This CDR3 is 16 amino acids long. Germline V lookup: CDR1 LGHNA, CDR2 YNFKEQ. CDR3 coding DNA: TGTGCCAGCAGCCAAGATAAAGGAGGGGGGCGGGATACGCAGTATTTT. This translates into CASSQDKGGGRDTQYF.

The chain combines TRBV4-1 with TRBJ2-7; perhaps D is TRBD1 or TRBD2 (5 bases each). Germline V gene sequence: CDR1 MGHRA, CDR2 YSYEKL. The CDR3 sequence is 16 residues long. The V end lost 1 base, the J end lost 1 base, and 14 bases lay between the germline ends. CDR3 residues: CASSQGGSGRSYEQYF. The CDR3 nucleotides are TGCGCCAGCAGCCAAGGGGGGTCAGGGCGATCCTACGAGCAGTACTTC.

V gene TRBV19 combines with J gene TRBJ1-5, with a possible D match to TRBD1 (6 bases). Germline V gene lookup returns CDR1 LNHDA and CDR2 SQIVND (reference sequence). This CDR3 spans 14 amino acids. The ends were cut back, 3 bases at V and 4 bases at J, with 10 bases in the middle. CDR3 DNA sequence: TGTGCCAGTAGTATCGGACAGCCTAATCAGCCCCAGCATTTT. Its translation: CASSIGQPNQPQHF.

V gene TRBV5-1 combines with J gene TRBJ2-7, with 10 bases lining up with TRBD2. With V trimmed by 0 bases and J by 4 bases, 4 bases remained unmatched. Germline lookup yields CDR1 SGHRS and CDR2 YFSETQ. CDR3 length: 15 residues. CDR3 in DNA: TGCGCCAGCAGCTTGGGGACTAGCGGTAAATACGAGCAGTACTTC. Translating it yields CASSLGTSGKYEQYF.

This clone has more than one count but fewer than ten. The chain is built from TRBV28 and TRBJ1-1, with 7 bases that match TRBD1. This CDR3 contains 13 residues. Germline V gene sequence: CDR1 MDHEN, CDR2 SYDVKM. Trimming cost V 9 bases and J 0 bases; bases outside gene matches: 4. The CDR3 spells CASVGQMNTEAFF. Written as DNA, the CDR3 is TGTGCCAGTGTGGGACAGATGAACACTGAAGCTTTCTTT.

By frequency in the sample, this clone is medium-sized. The CDR3 region is CASSIAGGGNQPQHF. CDR3 in DNA: TGTGCCAGTAGTATAGCAGGGGGCGGCAATCAGCCCCAGCATTTT. The gene calls are TRBV19 and TRBJ1-5, with TRBD1 matching 8 bases. The CDR3 loop spans 15 amino acids. In germline, CDR1 is LNHDA, CDR2 SQIVND (reference sequence). Losses at the gene ends were 1 base for V and 2 bases for J; bases not matched to a gene: 1. The variable domain in full, with the rest retrieved from reference TRBV19 and TRBJ1-5, is DGGITQSPKYLFRKEGQNVTLSCEQNLNHDAMYWYRQDPGQGLRLIYYSQIVNDFQKGDIAEGYSVSREKKESFPLTVTSAQKNPTAFYLCASSIAGGGNQPQHFGDGTRLSIL.

In its sample, this clone is medium-sized. The rearrangement uses TRBV5-4 and TRBJ1-3; tentative D call: TRBD1 (5 bases). Germline V gene sequence: CDR1 SGHNT, CDR2 YYREEE (reference sequence). Trimming shortened V by 4 bases and J by 2 bases, and 7 bases separated the two germline ends. The CDR3 has 13 residues. The CDR3 nucleotides read TGTGCCAGCAGCCGGGACGCTGGAAACACCATATATTTT. Translating it yields CASSRDAGNTIYF.

In its sample, this clone is medium-sized (0.01 to 0.1%). The chain has TRBV3-1 (or the pseudogene TRBV3-2) and TRBJ2-4, with 8 bases identical to TRBD1. Germline CDR1 LGHDT, CDR2 YNNKEL (reference sequence). The CDR3 has 18 residues. The J segment lost 1 base and the V segment lost 4 bases, leaving 12 bases of the junction unmatched. CDR3 DNA: TGTGCCAGCAGCCCCCTGGATGGGACAGGTCTGGCCAAAAACATTCAGTACTTC. Its protein product is CASSPLDGTGLAKNIQYF.

The sample holds a few counts of this clone. The V gene is TRBV10-1, the J gene TRBJ2-7; 9 bases match TRBD2. The CDR3 has 15 amino acids. Germline V CDR1 and CDR2: WNHNN, SYGVQD (reference sequence). J lost 6 bases, V lost 3 bases, and 9 bases had no gene match. Written as DNA, the CDR3 is TGCGCCAGCAGTGATTCGGCTAGCGGGGCTAGCGAGCAGTACTTC. It encodes CASSDSASGASEQYF.

This clone appeared a few times. The DNA of the CDR3 is TGTGCCAGCAGTAAAGGGGGGACAGTAGCTGGCTACACCTTC. Translating it yields CASSKGGTVAGYTF. The chain recombines TRBV6-2 or TRBV6-3 with TRBJ1-2; 7 bases are a match to TRBD1. Germline V lookup: CDR1 MNHEY, CDR2 SVGEGT. V trimming: 5 bases; J trimming: 7 bases; junction bases outside the gene matches: 10. The CDR3 is made up of 14 amino acids.

This sequence joins TRBV15 and TRBJ1-3; D remains ambiguous. V lost 1 base to trimming and J lost 4 bases, with 8 bases between them. The germline V gene has CDR1 LNHNV and CDR2 YYDKDF (reference sequence). The CDR3 is 14 amino acids. The CDR3 DNA sequence: TGTGCCACCAGCAGAGCGGAGCCCGGAAACACCATATATTTT. Its protein is CATSRAEPGNTIYF. Full variable domain (outside the CDR3, taken from reference TRBV15 and TRBJ1-3): DAMVIQNPRYQVTQFGKPVTLSCSQTLNHNVMYWYQQKSSQAPKLLFHYYDKDFNNEADTPDNFQSRRPNTSFCFLDIRSPGLGDTAMYLCATSRAEPGNTIYFGEGSWLTVV.

The chain links TRBV7-9 to TRBJ2-1, with D maybe TRBD1 (6 bases). V was clipped by 1 base and J by 6 bases, with 10 bases between them. Germline V gene sequence: CDR1 SEHNR, CDR2 FQNEAQ (reference sequence). The CDR3 contains 14 residues. This CDR3 reads CASSLGTAGNEQFF. The DNA of the CDR3 is TGTGCCAGCAGCTTAGGGACAGCAGGCAATGAGCAGTTCTTC. Variable domain in full (rest from reference TRBV7-9 and TRBJ2-1): DTGVSQNPRHKITKRGQNVTFRCDPISEHNRLYWYRQTLGQGPEFLTYFQNEAQLEKSRLLSDRFSAERPKGSFSTLEIQRTEQGDSAMYLCASSLGTAGNEQFFGPGTRLTVL.

The gene calls are TRBV5-8 and TRBJ1-2, with 7 bases matching TRBD1. The CDR3 length is 13 residues. The germline V gene has CDR1 SGHTS and CDR2 YDEGEE. V was clipped by 4 bases and J by 2 bases; unmatched bases: 2. For the CDR3, the DNA is TGTGCCAGCAGCCCGACAGGGAACTATGGCTACACCTTC. It is translated as CASSPTGNYGYTF.

A remark on this clone: In the same sample, other DNA sequences code for this CDR3. The J gene is TRBJ1-1, the V gene TRBV27, with no clear D. Per germline, CDR1 MNHEY and CDR2 SMNVEV (reference sequence). This CDR3 is 13 amino acids long. Trimming pared 3 bases from V and 0 bases from J, leaving 5 bases between. Here the CDR3 reads CASSFRMNTEAFF. The CDR3 DNA is TGTGCCAGCAGTTTCCGCATGAACACTGAAGCTTTCTTT.

This clone was recorded only once. CDR3 sequence: CASSRPATHTGELFF. The CDR3 DNA follows: TGTGCCAGCAGCCGTCCCGCCACTCATACCGGGGAGCTGTTTTTT. This chain uses TRBV7-8 with TRBJ2-2, with no clear D. V lost 5 bases and J 5 bases, leaving 15 bases between the germline ends. CDR1 is SGHVS and CDR2 is FQNEAQ in the germline V gene. The CDR3 is 15 amino acids.

The genes are TRBV28 and TRBJ1-1; 7 bases align to TRBD1. The CDR3 is 15 residues long. CDR1 is MDHEN and CDR2 is SYDVKM in the germline V gene. V trimming: 4 bases; J trimming: 1 base; junction bases outside the gene matches: 6. The CDR3 here is CASSSQGSGNTEAFF. CDR3 in DNA: TGTGCCAGCAGTTCACAGGGGAGTGGGAACACTGAAGCTTTCTTT. Drawing the rest from reference TRBV28 and TRBJ1-1, the complete variable domain is DVKVTQSSRYLVKRTGEKVFLECVQDMDHENMFWYRQDPGLGLRLIYFSYDVKMKEKGDIPEGYSVSREKKERFSLILESASTNQTSMYLCASSSQGSGNTEAFFGQGTRLTVV.

The chain joins TRBV3-1 (or the pseudogene TRBV3-2) to TRBJ1-6; D is perhaps TRBD1 (6 bases). This CDR3 is built from 14 residues. V lost 4 bases and J 8 bases, leaving 12 bases between the germline ends. CDR1 is LGHDT, CDR2 YNNKEL, per germline (reference sequence). The CDR3 is CASSRRGLDSPLHF. The CDR3 coding sequence is TGTGCCAGCAGCCGCAGGGGTTTAGATTCACCCCTCCACTTT.

The chain couples TRBV24-1 to TRBJ2-2; the match to TRBD1 covers 7 bases. V lost 0 bases and J lost 6; bases outside the gene matches: 3. Germline V CDR1 and CDR2: KGHDR, SFDVKD. This CDR3 comprises 15 residues. The CDR3 region has the DNA TGTGCCACCAGTGATTTGGACAGGGACGCCGGGGAGCTGTTTTTT. Its translation is CATSDLDRDAGELFF.

The gene calls are TRBV12-3 or TRBV12-4 and TRBJ2-7; D gene unclear. The CDR3 covers 11 residues. V was pared by 3 bases and J by 6 bases, with 6 bases between. CDR3 sequence (DNA): TGTGCCAGCAGTTTTAGTCGCGAGCAGTACTTC. This codes for CASSFSREQYF.

V and J are TRBV2 and TRBJ2-2; 7 bases match TRBD1. Germline assignment: CDR1 SNHLY and CDR2 FYNNEI. V was clipped by 6 bases and J by 0 bases; unmatched bases: 7. CDR3 size: 16 residues. CDR3 sequence reads: CASRRGTASNTGELFF. The CDR3 bases are TGTGCCAGCAGGAGGGGGACAGCCTCGAACACCGGGGAGCTGTTTTTT.